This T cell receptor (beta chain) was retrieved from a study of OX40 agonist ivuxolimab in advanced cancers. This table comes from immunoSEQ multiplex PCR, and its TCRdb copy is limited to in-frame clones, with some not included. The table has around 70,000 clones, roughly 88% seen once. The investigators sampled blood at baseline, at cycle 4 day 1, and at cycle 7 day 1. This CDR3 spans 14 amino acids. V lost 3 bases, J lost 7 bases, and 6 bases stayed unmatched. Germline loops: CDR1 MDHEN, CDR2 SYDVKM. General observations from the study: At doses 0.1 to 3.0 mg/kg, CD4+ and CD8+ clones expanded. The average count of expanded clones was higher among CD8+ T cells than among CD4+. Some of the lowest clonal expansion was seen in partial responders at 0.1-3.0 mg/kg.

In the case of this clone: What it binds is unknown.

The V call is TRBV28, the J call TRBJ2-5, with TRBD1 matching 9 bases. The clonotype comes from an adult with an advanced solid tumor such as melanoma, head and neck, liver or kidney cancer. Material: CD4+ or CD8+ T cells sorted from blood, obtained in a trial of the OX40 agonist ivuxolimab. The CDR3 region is CASSLGQGFGTQYF. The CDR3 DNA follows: TGTGCCAGCAGTTTGGGACAGGGATTCGGGACCCAGTACTTC.